These 22 T cell receptor beta chains were sequenced from one sample in a study of T cell responses to AZD1222 COVID-19 vaccine. Generated by immunoSEQ multiplex PCR, the TCRdb table keeps only in-frame clones and is missing some. The table includes about 150,000 clones, about 91% detected once. Material: peripheral blood, obtained on day 0 of AZD1222 vaccination. The receptor source for this set is an adult in good health.

The chain links TRBV5-6 to TRBJ1-1, with 7 bases matching TRBD1. The length of the CDR3 is 15 residues. Germline trimming cut 4 bases from V and 1 base from J; bases unmatched to any gene: 7. Germline V CDR1 and CDR2: SGHDT, YYEEEE. The CDR3 reads CASSPTGTENTEAFF. The CDR3 DNA follows: TGTGCCAGCAGCCCGACCGGGACAGAGAACACTGAAGCTTTCTTT.

V gene TRBV24-1 combines with J gene TRBJ2-7; 10 bases fit TRBD1. CDR1 is KGHDR, CDR2 SFDVKD, per germline. Trimming cost V 4 bases and J 2 bases; bases outside gene matches: 4. The CDR3 is 15 amino acids. The CDR3 spells CATSEGQGLAYEQYF. CDR3 nucleotide sequence: TGTGCCACCAGTGAGGGACAGGGGCTGGCCTACGAGCAGTACTTC.

J is TRBJ2-5 and V is TRBV12-5; 7 positions agree with TRBD2. The CDR3 contains 13 residues. CDR1 and CDR2 from the germline V gene are LGHNT and FRNRAP. Trimming at V came to 3 bases and at J to 5 bases, leaving 3 bases not matched to a gene. The DNA for the CDR3 is TGTGCTAGTGGTTTTAGCGGGTTTGAGACCCAGTACTTC. Translation gives CASGFSGFETQYF.

The chain's CDR3 is CASSSDTWGDQPQHF. CDR3 DNA: TGTGCCAGCAGCTCGGATACCTGGGGGGATCAGCCCCAGCATTTT. The chain recombines TRBV6-2 or TRBV6-3 with TRBJ1-5, with TRBD1 as a possible D gene (5 bases). The CDR3 covers 15 residues. Trimming took off 6 bases at V and 5 bases at J, with 17 bases between the two ends. CDR1 and CDR2 (germline): MNHEY, SVGEGT.

This chain joins TRBV11-2 and TRBJ1-2, with no clear D. CDR3 length: 13 residues. Germline CDR1 reads SGHAT; CDR2 reads FQNNGV. Trimming took 0 bases from V and 8 from J, leaving 10 bases between them. This chain's CDR3 is CASSLDLNSGYTF. CDR3 in DNA: TGTGCCAGCAGCTTAGATTTAAATTCGGGCTACACCTTC.

The chain recombines TRBV19 with TRBJ1-5, with D possibly TRBD1 on 6 matching bases. The germline gives CDR1 LNHDA, CDR2 SQIVND (reference sequence). Between the trimmed V and J ends, which lost 6 bases and 7 bases, there was a span of 13 bases. The CDR3 contains 13 residues. This chain's CDR3 is CASRYRVEQPQHF. As DNA, the CDR3 is TGTGCCAGTAGGTACAGGGTAGAACAGCCCCAGCATTTT. The full variable domain, completed using reference TRBV19 and TRBJ1-5, is DGGITQSPKYLFRKEGQNVTLSCEQNLNHDAMYWYRQDPGQGLRLIYYSQIVNDFQKGDIAEGYSVSREKKESFPLTVTSAQKNPTAFYLCASRYRVEQPQHFGDGTRLSIL.

V usage is TRBV6-4 and J usage is TRBJ1-3; D remains unclear. Looked up from germline, CDR1 is MRHNA and CDR2 is SNTAGT. With 2 bases removed from V and 2 bases from J, the gap between germline ends came to 4 bases. The CDR3 contains 13 residues. In DNA, the CDR3 is TGTGCCAGCAGTGACAGGGCTGGAAACACCATATATTTT. The encoded protein is CASSDRAGNTIYF.

The gene calls are TRBV11-3 and TRBJ1-5; TRBD1 matches at 10 bases. The J segment lost 2 bases and the V segment lost 5 bases, leaving 3 bases of the junction unmatched. The CDR3 length is 15 residues. CDR1 is SGHNT, CDR2 YENEEA, per germline. Written as DNA, the CDR3 is TGTGCCAGCAGCCGCGGGACAGGGGGCAATCAGCCCCAGCATTTT. Translating gives CASSRGTGGNQPQHF.

This chain links TRBV19 with TRBJ2-1; 11 nucleotides match TRBD1. The trim removed 8 bases at V and 6 bases at J, leaving 6 bases unmatched. The CDR3 consists of 14 residues. Looked up from germline, CDR1 is LNHDA and CDR2 is SQIVND (reference sequence). The CDR3 nucleotides read TGTGCCAGTTCAACCGGGACAGGGGGCAATGAGCAGTTCTTC. It specifies CASSTGTGGNEQFF.

This clone was seen only once. This chain joins TRBV7-9 and TRBJ1-2; no clear D gene. This CDR3 is 13 amino acids long. Trimming pared 3 bases from V and 5 bases from J, leaving 10 bases between. Germline V gives CDR1 SEHNR, CDR2 FQNEAQ (reference sequence). CDR3 DNA sequence: TGTGCCAGCAGCTTGTCACAGAATTATGGCTACACCTTC. Translating gives CASSLSQNYGYTF.

The CDR3 DNA sequence: TGTGCCAGCAGTCCTGGCGGGCATCACCTAAGGCCCTACGAGCAGTACTTC. Residues: CASSPGGHHLRPYEQYF. The chain joins TRBV28 to TRBJ2-7, with a tentative D call TRBD2 (5 bases). This CDR3 is built from 17 residues. V lost 5 bases and J 2 bases, leaving 22 bases between the germline ends. The germline V gene encodes CDR1 MDHEN and CDR2 SYDVKM.

This clone was seen once. V gene TRBV7-2 combines with J gene TRBJ1-5; TRBD1 agrees at 9 bases. The CDR3 is 17 amino acids. Trimming cost V 6 bases and J 6 bases; bases outside gene matches: 15. CDR1 and CDR2 (germline): SGHTA, FQGNSA. The chain's CDR3 is CASSRYRTGAGSQPQHF. Here the CDR3 DNA reads TGTGCCAGCAGTAGATACAGGACAGGGGCGGGAAGTCAGCCCCAGCATTTT.

V and J are TRBV6-5 and TRBJ1-5; D might be TRBD1 (6 bases). CDR1 is MNHEY, CDR2 SVGAGI, per germline. This CDR3 contains 13 residues. The V gene lost 6 bases and the J gene lost 7 bases, with 13 bases spanning the gap. The CDR3 bases are TGTGCCAGCAGCACCCGGGACAAACAGCCCCAGCATTTT. It codes for CASSTRDKQPQHF.

V gene TRBV7-9 combines with J gene TRBJ2-1; 7 bases align to TRBD2. The germline CDR1 and CDR2 sequences are SEHNR and FQNEAQ (reference sequence). V lost 5 bases, J lost 3 bases, and 13 bases stayed unmatched. CDR3 length: 17 amino acids. The CDR3 sequence: CASSNFGASGDYNEQFF. CDR3 in DNA: TGTGCCAGCAGCAATTTTGGGGCTAGCGGAGACTACAATGAGCAGTTCTTC.

The chain couples TRBV12-3 or TRBV12-4 to TRBJ1-3, with TRBD1 as a possible D gene (6 bases). Deletions cut 10 bases from V and 0 bases from J, with 10 bases between. The CDR3 is 13 amino acids. CDR3 in amino acids: CATRTASGNTIYF. Written as DNA, the CDR3 is TGTGCCACCCGGACAGCCTCTGGAAACACCATATATTTT.

This clone occurred once. The rearrangement joins TRBV9 to TRBJ1-5; D remains ambiguous. The CDR3 length is 15 residues. Looked up from germline, CDR1 is SGDLS and CDR2 is YYNGEE. Trimming stripped 0 bases from V and 1 base from J, with 8 bases between. The CDR3 DNA sequence: TGTGCCAGCAGCGTAGGCGGGGTGAGCAATCAGCCCCAGCATTTT. This gives the protein CASSVGGVSNQPQHF.

J is TRBJ2-2 and V is TRBV6-2 or TRBV6-3; no clear D gene. V lost 5 bases to trimming and J lost 2 bases, with 12 bases between them. There are 15 residues in the CDR3. The germline CDR1 and CDR2 sequences are MNHEY and SVGEGT. The CDR3 bases are TGTGCCAGCAGTGTGGGCAGAGATAACACCGGGGAGCTGTTTTTT. This sequence encodes CASSVGRDNTGELFF.

The chain couples TRBV5-6 to TRBJ2-7, with D unresolved. Germline CDR1 is SGHDT and CDR2 is YYEEEE. The CDR3 loop spans 15 amino acids. V lost 4 bases, J lost 2 bases, and 16 bases lay in between. The CDR3 protein is CASSINLDSPYEQYF. Here the CDR3 DNA reads TGTGCCAGCAGCATAAACCTCGATTCACCCTACGAGCAGTACTTC. The full variable domain, with the rest looked up from reference TRBV5-6 and TRBJ2-7, is DAGVTQSPTHLIKTRGQQVTLRCSPKSGHDTVSWYQQALGQGPQFIFQYYEEEERQRGNFPDRFSGHQFPNYSSELNVNALLLGDSALYLCASSINLDSPYEQYFGPGTRLTVT.

The rearrangement joins TRBV7-3 to TRBJ2-2; D may be TRBD1 (5 bases). CDR3 size: 14 residues. The V end lost 3 bases, the J end lost 4 bases, and 9 bases lay between the germline ends. The germline gives CDR1 SGHTA, CDR2 FQGTGA. This chain's CDR3 is CASSFSGRTGELFF. The CDR3 bases are TGTGCCAGCAGCTTCTCAGGGCGCACCGGGGAGCTGTTTTTT.

The V and J genes are TRBV3-1 (or the pseudogene TRBV3-2) and TRBJ2-1; D is ambiguous. Germline CDR1 reads LGHDT; CDR2 reads YNNKEL (reference sequence). V was pared by 7 bases and J by 8 bases, with 18 bases between. The length of the CDR3 is 14 residues. The DNA of the CDR3 is TGTGCCAGCACCATAGACTCCCTTGGGGATGAGCAGTTCTTC. It codes for CASTIDSLGDEQFF.

V gene TRBV13 combines with J gene TRBJ2-2; TRBD1 is a possible D gene (6 bases). This CDR3 is 17 amino acids long. Trimming took off 6 bases at V and 2 bases at J, with 19 bases between the two ends. CDR1 is PRHDT and CDR2 is FYEKMQ in the germline V gene (reference sequence). The CDR3 spells CASRYNQGHHNTGELFF. CDR3 DNA: TGTGCCAGCAGATACAATCAGGGACACCATAACACCGGGGAGCTGTTTTTT. The variable domain in full, completed from reference TRBV13 and TRBJ2-2, reads AAGVIQSPRHLIKEKRETATLKCYPIPRHDTVYWYQQGPGQDPQFLISFYEKMQSDKGSIPDRFSAQQFSDYHSELNMSSLELGDSALYFCASRYNQGHHNTGELFFGEGSRLTVL.

This clone was seen only a few times. The chain joins TRBV7-9 to TRBJ1-1; D is perhaps TRBD1 (6 bases). Germline lookup yields CDR1 SEHNR and CDR2 FQNEAQ (reference sequence). Trimming took off 1 base at V and 3 bases at J, with 9 bases between the two ends. The CDR3 sequence is 14 residues long. The CDR3 loop reads CASSLERGDTEAFF. The CDR3, as DNA: TGTGCCAGCAGCTTAGAGAGGGGGGACACTGAAGCTTTCTTT. Full variable domain (missing parts from reference TRBV7-9 and TRBJ1-1): DTGVSQNPRHKITKRGQNVTFRCDPISEHNRLYWYRQTLGQGPEFLTYFQNEAQLEKSRLLSDRFSAERPKGSFSTLEIQRTEQGDSAMYLCASSLERGDTEAFFGQGTRLTVV.